This T cell receptor (beta chain) stems from a study of shared clonotypes between healthy human individuals. Healthy and HIV-negative, the adult donors had no recent acute infections or vaccinations. Per the germline V gene, CDR1 is MNHEY and CDR2 is SMNVEV (reference sequence). CDR3 length: 17 residues. Trimming left V 2 bases short and J 0 bases short, with 17 bases between. Data came from immunoSEQ multiplex PCR; TCRdb stores just in-frame clones and leaves some out. The repertoire holds some 1.5 million clones, over 95% seen once, with approximately 1% in the top ten. This sequence originates from a man aged 25 to 45 in good health. The V and J genes are TRBV27 and TRBJ2-7, with D perhaps assigned TRBD1 or TRBD2 (7 bases each). The specimen was naive CD4+ T cells sorted from blood. Described subset: CD45RA+ positively selected. The CDR3 DNA reads as TGTGCCAGCAGTTTAATCAGGGGGGGCGGTTACTCCTACGAGCAGTACTTC. Translated: CASSLIRGGGYSYEQYF.